The 30 T cell receptor beta chains listed next were all sequenced from one sample in a study of cytomegalovirus exposure and HLA in healthy donors (TCRdb year 2017). Libraries were prepared through the immunoSEQ multiplex PCR assay. For the multiplex PCR, a mixture combining 60 forward primers for TCR Vbeta segments and 13 reverse primers for TCR Jbeta segments was used. TCRdb took this table from immuneACCESS and kept in-frame rearrangements with V and J called. Such tables lack part of the clones; where checked against another copy, unresolved V genes explain under half of the gap, and the rest is unexplained. Here the sample has more than 95,000 clones; about 69% occur a single time. Of the sample, over 1.5% is held by the ten largest clones. The sequenced sample was PBMCs. The receptors were sampled from a woman younger than 30 in good health and CMV-seronegative.

This clone was detected only a few times. The chain has TRBV7-6 and TRBJ2-7; 11 bases line up with TRBD1. The CDR3 spans 14 residues. The germline V gene has CDR1 SGHVS and CDR2 FNYEAQ. With V trimmed by 5 bases and J by 2 bases, 2 bases remained unmatched. The DNA of the CDR3 is TGTGCCAGCAGCCCGGGACAGGGGGCCTACGAGCAGTACTTC. Translated: CASSPGQGAYEQYF.

The gene calls are TRBV18 and TRBJ1-5, with D tentatively TRBD1 (6 bases). Trimming removed 6 bases at V and 0 bases at J, with 9 bases between. The length of the CDR3 is 14 residues. CDR1 is KGHSH and CDR2 is LQKENI in the germline V gene. The chain's CDR3 is CASSAGDSNQPQHF. CDR3 DNA: TGTGCCAGCTCCGCAGGGGATAGCAATCAGCCCCAGCATTTT.

J is TRBJ2-1 and V is TRBV11-3, with 7 bases lining up with TRBD2. The CDR3 covers 15 residues. Germline loops: CDR1 SGHNT, CDR2 YENEEA. V lost 0 bases and J lost 8; bases outside the gene matches: 7. The DNA for the CDR3 is TGTGCCAGCAGCTTAGATTTGGGCGGGGGTGATGAGCAGTTCTTC. Its protein product is CASSLDLGGGDEQFF.

The rearrangement joins TRBV7-2 to TRBJ1-6; possible D gene TRBD1, 6 bases. Per germline, CDR1 SGHTA and CDR2 FQGNSA. CDR3 length equals 14 residues. V lost 4 bases to trimming and J lost 8 bases, with 12 bases between them. The CDR3 reads CASSSRWTDSPLHF. The CDR3 coding sequence is TGTGCCAGCAGCTCAAGATGGACAGATTCACCCCTCCACTTT. Supplemented by reference TRBV7-2 and TRBJ1-6, the full variable domain reads GAGVSQSPSNKVTEKGKDVELRCDPISGHTALYWYRQSLGQGLEFLIYFQGNSAPDKSGLPSDRFSAERTGGSVSTLTIQRTQQEDSAVYLCASSSRWTDSPLHFGNGTRLTVT.

The chain is built from TRBV5-1 and TRBJ1-1; 9 nucleotides match TRBD1. There are 15 residues in the CDR3. Germline CDR1 reads SGHRS; CDR2 reads YFSETQ. The J segment lost 0 bases and the V segment lost 0 bases, leaving 0 bases of the junction unmatched. The CDR3 protein is CASSLGTGVNTEAFF. CDR3 sequence (DNA): TGCGCCAGCAGCTTGGGGACAGGGGTGAACACTGAAGCTTTCTTT.

This clone appeared a single time. This chain uses TRBV30 with TRBJ2-7; TRBD1 agrees at 7 bases. CDR3 length: 13 amino acids. Per the germline V gene, CDR1 is GTSNPN and CDR2 is SVGIG (reference sequence). The V gene end was trimmed by 0 bases and the J gene end by 7 bases; junction bases not matched to a gene: 6. The CDR3 loop is CAWSVQGGREQYF. DNA for the CDR3: TGTGCCTGGAGTGTACAAGGGGGCCGTGAGCAGTACTTC.

V gene TRBV5-1 combines with J gene TRBJ2-3, with a possible D match to TRBD1 (5 bases). V was clipped by 3 bases and J by 3 bases, with 11 bases between them. The CDR3 length is 14 residues. CDR1 is SGHRS, CDR2 YFSETQ, per germline. The chain's CDR3 is CASSSGHRTDTQYF. The DNA for the CDR3 is TGCGCCAGCAGCTCCGGACATCGGACAGATACGCAGTATTTT.

This clone was counted a single time. The chain uses TRBV14 and TRBJ1-2, with D unclear. Germline-derived CDR1 and CDR2 are SGHDN and FVKESK. This CDR3 has 15 residues. V lost 0 bases and J lost 5, with 13 bases in between. CDR3 sequence reads: CASSQDHPTPYGYTF. DNA of the CDR3: TGTGCCAGCAGCCAAGATCACCCGACTCCTTATGGCTACACCTTC.

The V call is TRBV19, the J call TRBJ2-6; 9 bases match TRBD1. V shed 5 bases, J shed 0 bases, and the junction held 8 bases outside the gene matches. CDR1 is LNHDA, CDR2 SQIVND, per germline (reference sequence). The CDR3 length is 18 residues. The CDR3 loop is CASSRLGQGLSGANVLTF. As DNA, the CDR3 is TGTGCCAGTAGTCGGTTGGGACAGGGCCTCTCTGGGGCCAACGTCCTGACTTTC. The variable domain in full, completed from reference TRBV19 and TRBJ2-6, reads DGGITQSPKYLFRKEGQNVTLSCEQNLNHDAMYWYRQDPGQGLRLIYYSQIVNDFQKGDIAEGYSVSREKKESFPLTVTSAQKNPTAFYLCASSRLGQGLSGANVLTFGAGSRLTVL.

The chain couples TRBV7-6 to TRBJ2-5; TRBD1 might be the D (5 bases). Trimming took 2 bases from V and 1 from J, leaving 17 bases between them. The CDR3 runs to 17 residues. Germline V gene data show CDR1 as SGHVS and CDR2 as FNYEAQ. The CDR3 DNA follows: TGTGCCAGCAGCTTATCTGCGTGGGGCTCCTTCCAAGAGACCCAGTACTTC. This translates into CASSLSAWGSFQETQYF. Together with reference TRBV7-6 and TRBJ2-5, the CDR3 gives the full variable domain: GAGVSQSPRYKVTKRGQDVALRCDPISGHVSLYWYRQALGQGPEFLTYFNYEAQQDKSGLPNDRFSAERPEGSISTLTIQRTEQRDSAMYRCASSLSAWGSFQETQYFGPGTRLLVL.

This chain connects TRBV2 to TRBJ2-7; D possibly corresponds to TRBD2 (5 bases). The ends were cut back, 3 bases at V and 2 bases at J, with 11 bases in the middle. The CDR3 runs to 14 residues. Germline V gene sequence: CDR1 SNHLY, CDR2 FYNNEI. The CDR3 nucleotides read TGTGCCAGCAGTGAGAGGAGGTCCCCCTACGAGCAGTACTTC. Amino acid sequence: CASSERRSPYEQYF. The full variable domain, its missing parts supplied by reference TRBV2 and TRBJ2-7, is EPEVTQTPSHQVTQMGQEVILRCVPISNHLYFYWYRQILGQKVEFLVSFYNNEISEKSEIFDDQFSVERPDGSNFTLKIRSTKLEDSAMYFCASSERRSPYEQYFGPGTRLTVT.

This rearrangement joins TRBV29-1 to TRBJ2-7, with D tentatively TRBD1 (5 bases). The ends were cut back, 2 bases at V and 0 bases at J, with 11 bases in the middle. CDR1 is SQVTM and CDR2 is ANQGSEA in the germline V gene. This CDR3 is 14 amino acids long. For the CDR3, the DNA is TGCAGCGTTGAAAATGCCAGGGACTCCTACGAGCAGTACTTC. It translates to CSVENARDSYEQYF.

This clone was observed a handful of times. The DNA for the CDR3 is TGTGCCAGCAGTGTCGGGAGGGCCAAAGAGAACACTGAAGCTTTCTTT. It specifies CASSVGRAKENTEAFF. The chain links TRBV2 to TRBJ1-1; D not certain. Trimming cost V 4 bases and J 1 base, with 16 bases left between them. This CDR3 contains 16 residues. CDR1 and CDR2 (germline): SNHLY, FYNNEI.

The chain couples TRBV6-6 to TRBJ1-2, with a possible D match to TRBD1 (6 bases). The CDR3 runs to 15 residues. V was pared by 6 bases and J by 3 bases, with 17 bases between. Germline V gene lookup returns CDR1 MNHNY and CDR2 SVGAGI (reference sequence). The chain's CDR3 is CASSPSDRSYYGYTF. The CDR3 DNA is TGTGCCAGCAGCCCCAGTGACAGGTCATACTATGGCTACACCTTC.

This chain uses TRBV29-1 with TRBJ1-2; D ambiguous. The germline V gene has CDR1 SQVTM and CDR2 ANQGSEA. Trimming left V 0 bases short and J 7 bases short, with 9 bases between. This CDR3 comprises 12 residues. DNA for the CDR3: TGCAGCGTTGAAGATCTGACTCGTGGCTACACCTTC. Its protein is CSVEDLTRGYTF.

The J gene is TRBJ1-6, the V gene TRBV28; 7 nucleotides align to TRBD1. The CDR3 sequence is 14 residues long. Germline assignment: CDR1 MDHEN and CDR2 SYDVKM. After removal of 4 bases from V and 6 bases from J, the junction contained 3 bases not matched to a gene. The CDR3 loop reads CASSWTGSNSPLHF. The CDR3 DNA sequence: TGTGCCAGCAGTTGGACAGGTAGTAATTCACCCCTCCACTTT.

V is TRBV29-1 and J is TRBJ1-2; TRBD1 aligns across 7 bases. In germline, CDR1 is SQVTM, CDR2 ANQGSEA. The V gene end was trimmed by 5 bases and the J gene end by 2 bases; junction bases not matched to a gene: 5. The CDR3 is made up of 13 amino acids. The CDR3 DNA reads as TGCAGCGTTCGAACAGGGGAGAACTATGGCTACACCTTC. Translating gives CSVRTGENYGYTF.

Comments on this clone: The sample carries other DNA sequences with the same CDR3. V usage is TRBV27 and J usage is TRBJ1-1; 8 bases are shared with TRBD1. Germline CDR1 and CDR2: MNHEY and SMNVEV (reference sequence). Germline trimming cut 5 bases from V and 5 bases from J; bases unmatched to any gene: 7. The length of the CDR3 is 14 residues. This CDR3 is CASSPRQGRTEAFF. The CDR3 DNA follows: TGTGCCAGCAGTCCCCGACAGGGGAGGACTGAAGCTTTCTTT.

This clone has a handful of counts. This chain joins TRBV7-6 and TRBJ2-7; the match to TRBD1 covers 10 bases. Trimming cost V 5 bases and J 6 bases; bases outside gene matches: 10. CDR1 SGHVS and CDR2 FNYEAQ come from the germline V gene. The CDR3 consists of 15 residues. The CDR3 nucleotides read TGTGCCAGCAGCCGAGACAGGGGGCCCCTCGGCGAGCAGTACTTC. Translated, it gives CASSRDRGPLGEQYF. Full variable domain (remainder filled in from reference TRBV7-6 and TRBJ2-7): GAGVSQSPRYKVTKRGQDVALRCDPISGHVSLYWYRQALGQGPEFLTYFNYEAQQDKSGLPNDRFSAERPEGSISTLTIQRTEQRDSAMYRCASSRDRGPLGEQYFGPGTRLTVT.

The rearrangement uses TRBV2 and TRBJ1-1, with a possible D match to TRBD1 (5 bases). The CDR3 spans 13 residues. V was clipped by 7 bases and J by 1 base, with 10 bases between them. Looked up from germline, CDR1 is SNHLY and CDR2 is FYNNEI. The CDR3 spells CASIKTENTEAFF. In DNA, the CDR3 is TGTGCCAGCATCAAGACAGAGAACACTGAAGCTTTCTTT.

This clone has more than one count but fewer than ten. The gene calls are TRBV2 and TRBJ2-7; 9 bases line up with TRBD1. The CDR3 sequence is 18 residues long. With V trimmed by 9 bases and J by 0 bases, 18 bases remained unmatched. CDR1 and CDR2 (germline): SNHLY, FYNNEI. The CDR3 bases are TGTGCCAGTCTCATTCCGGGACAGGGACTTTATGTCTCCTACGAGCAGTACTTC. This encodes CASLIPGQGLYVSYEQYF.

J is TRBJ1-1 and V is TRBV4-2; TRBD1 might be the D (5 bases). Germline V gives CDR1 LGHNA, CDR2 YNFKEQ. V lost 1 base and J lost 6, with 24 bases in between. The CDR3 runs to 18 residues. Written as DNA, the CDR3 is TGTGCCAGCAGCCAAGGCGTTTTGGGGCAGGGCGGTATCCCTGAAGCTTTCTTT. Translation gives CASSQGVLGQGGIPEAFF.

This chain links TRBV29-1 with TRBJ1-1, with D tentatively TRBD1 (5 bases). CDR1 is SQVTM, CDR2 ANQGSEA, per germline. The CDR3 spans 13 residues. Trimming removed 4 bases at V and 0 bases at J, with 9 bases between. The CDR3: CSVAGGLNTEAFF. The CDR3 nucleotides are TGCAGCGTTGCCGGGGGACTGAACACTGAAGCTTTCTTT.

On this clone itself: No DNA is shown, since the ends of the CDR3 on it are uncertain; the CDR3 is the one TCRdb lists. The chain combines TRBV2 with TRBJ1-1. Both ends counted, the CDR3 spans 14 residues. The germline gives CDR1 SNHLY, CDR2 FYNNEI. The CDR3 reads CASSTSRMNTEAFF.

This chain connects TRBV30 to TRBJ2-1; D might be TRBD1 (6 bases). The CDR3 length is 15 residues. The germline V and J ends were trimmed by 1 base and 0 bases, with 10 bases remaining between them. Germline assignment: CDR1 GTSNPN and CDR2 SVGIG (reference sequence). This CDR3 is CAWSGGGRSYNEQFF. CDR3 bases: TGTGCCTGGAGTGGTGGGGGCCGCTCCTACAATGAGCAGTTCTTC.

This clone was recorded a few times. The chain links TRBV6-5 to TRBJ1-5; unclear D gene. The CDR3 is 15 amino acids. Trimming took 2 bases from V and 0 from J, leaving 8 bases between them. Germline-derived CDR1 and CDR2 are MNHEY and SVGAGI. Here the CDR3 reads CASSYGRDSNQPQHF. The CDR3 DNA is TGTGCCAGCAGTTACGGTAGAGATAGCAATCAGCCCCAGCATTTT.

V and J are TRBV19 and TRBJ1-5; 8 nucleotides line up with TRBD1. CDR3 length equals 15 residues. The V gene end was trimmed by 1 base and the J gene end by 11 bases; junction bases not matched to a gene: 10. CDR1 LNHDA and CDR2 SQIVND come from the germline V gene (reference sequence). CDR3 residues: CASSIAWAGGTSQHF. The CDR3 bases are TGTGCCAGTAGTATAGCCTGGGCAGGGGGCACGTCCCAGCATTTT. Full variable domain (remainder filled in from reference TRBV19 and TRBJ1-5): DGGITQSPKYLFRKEGQNVTLSCEQNLNHDAMYWYRQDPGQGLRLIYYSQIVNDFQKGDIAEGYSVSREKKESFPLTVTSAQKNPTAFYLCASSIAWAGGTSQHFGDGTRLSIL.

This clone was counted a single time. A junction end diverges from the germline sequence, so it may reflect a read error. This chain joins TRBV7-7 and TRBJ2-3; D gene unclear. In germline, CDR1 is SSHAT, CDR2 FNYEAQ (reference sequence). CDR3 size: 13 residues. The CDR3 DNA follows: TGTGCTAGCAGCTCCGGGTACGCAGATACGCAGTATTTT. Protein sequence: CASSSGYADTQYF.

V gene TRBV4-2 combines with J gene TRBJ2-1; 8 bases fit TRBD2. In germline, CDR1 is LGHNA, CDR2 YNFKEQ. This CDR3 is built from 16 residues. V lost 0 bases and J lost 2; bases outside the gene matches: 3. CDR3 coding DNA: TGTGCCAGCAGCCAAGATAGCGGGAAGGCCTACAATGAGCAGTTCTTC. Protein sequence: CASSQDSGKAYNEQFF.

This chain joins TRBV30 and TRBJ1-5; a possible D gene is TRBD1 (6 bases). This CDR3 has 13 residues. Trimming took off 0 bases at V and 4 bases at J, with 7 bases between the two ends. Germline loops: CDR1 GTSNPN, CDR2 SVGIG (reference sequence). In DNA, the CDR3 is TGTGCCTGGAGTGTGCAGGGGAATCAGCCCCAGCATTTT. Its protein is CAWSVQGNQPQHF.